These T cell receptor beta chains were read from a single sample in a study of blood T cell repertoires in COVID-19. The data were produced by immunoSEQ multiplex PCR, yet TCRdb's version contains in-frame clones alone and is incomplete. The data contain about 160,000 clones, approximately 79% of them seen just once; the ten biggest clones take up approximately 7%. Sequenced: peripheral blood. All receptors derive from a woman between 35 and 50 years old with COVID-19, enrolled during active disease. Both conserved end residues are part of each CDR3. The D gene is left open where the match is weak. Clone size is given for some rows only: seen once, a few or many times, or a class if the clone is expanded.

NA NA TRBJ1-1 TRBV3-1/TRBV3-2 TGTGCCAGCAGCCAGGGGGCAGCTGCTTTCTTT CASSQGAAAFF
NA NA TRBJ2-6 TRBV30 TGTGCCTGCGACAGGTCAGGGGCCAACGTCCTGACTTTC CACDRSGANVLTF
NA NA TRBJ2-7 TRBV27 TGTGCCAGCAGTTTACTAACCCGGCGGGACTCCTACGAGCAGTACTTC CASSLLTRRDSYEQYF
NA NA TRBJ1-5 TRBV21-1 TGTGCCAGCGGAGGCAAGGATCAGCCCCAGCATTTT CASGGKDQPQHF
NA NA TRBJ2-2 TRBV24-1 TGTGCCACCATGTCGGGGACATCTCCCATGGGTGGGGAGCTGTTTTTT CATMSGTSPMGGELFF
NA few TRBJ2-1 TRBV14 TGTGCCAGCAGCCTTATCTACAATGAGCAGTTCTTC CASSLIYNEQFF
TRBD2 many TRBJ2-1 TRBV7-8 TGTGCCAGCAGCGTCACGGCGCTCCCGGGACTAGACATCCACAATGAGCAGTTCTTC CASSVTALPGLDIHNEQFF
NA NA TRBJ2-1 TRBV10-3 TGTGCCTTCGGGACTTTGGACAATGAGCAGTTCTTC CAFGTLDNEQFF
TRBD2 NA TRBJ2-7 TRBV7-9 TGTGCCAGCAGCCCTAGAGGAGCTAGCGGGACCTCCTACGAGCAGTACTTC CASSPRGASGTSYEQYF
TRBD2 NA TRBJ2-1 TRBV9 TGTGCCAGCAGCATCAGCGGACTAGCTTTCAATGAGCAGTTCTTC CASSISGLAFNEQFF
NA NA TRBJ1-2 TRBV18 TGTGCCAGCTCATTACCTTTAGGGGACTATGGCTACACCTTC CASSLPLGDYGYTF
NA NA TRBJ1-2 TRBV27 TGTGCCAGCAGTTTACGGGGGGAGGGTGGCTACACCTTC CASSLRGEGGYTF
TRBD1 NA TRBJ2-2 TRBV11-3 TGTGCCAGCAGCTTAGGGGACAGGGTCCAATACACCGGGGAGCTGTTTTTT CASSLGDRVQYTGELFF
NA NA TRBJ2-1 TRBV4-1 TGCGCCAGCAGCCAAGATTGGGGGGAGGCATACAATGAGCAGTTCTTC CASSQDWGEAYNEQFF
NA NA TRBJ1-1 TRBV7-6 TGTGCCAGCAGCCCACGGGGAGGGAGGACCACTGAAGCTTTCTTT CASSPRGGRTTEAFF
NA NA TRBJ2-7 TRBV11-2 TGTGCCAGCAGCTCTCTTAACTACGAGCAGTACTTC CASSSLNYEQYF
TRBD1 once TRBJ2-7 TRBV19 TGTGCCAGTAGTATTGGTCGAGTGTCAGGGGGCTCCTACGAGCAGTACTTC CASSIGRVSGGSYEQYF
NA many TRBJ1-3 TRBV7-9 TGTGCCAGCAGCCCGCTTTGGGGCCATATGGACACCATATATTTT CASSPLWGHMDTIYF
TRBD2 NA TRBJ2-5 TRBV4-2 TGTGCCAGCAGCCAAGAATTAGCGGGGGGGCACCAAGAGACCCAGTACTTC CASSQELAGGHQETQYF
NA few TRBJ2-7 TRBV5-1 TGCGCCAGCAGCTTGGGACGGGAATTCGGGCAGTACTTC CASSLGREFGQYF
TRBD2 NA TRBJ2-1 TRBV7-3 TGTGCCAGCAGCTTAACAGCGCGGGAGGGGTGGAATGAGCAGTTCTTC CASSLTAREGWNEQFF
NA once TRBJ2-2 TRBV9 TGTGCCAGCAGCACTAGGGCCTTGAACACCGGGGAGCTGTTTTTT CASSTRALNTGELFF
TRBD2 NA TRBJ2-1 TRBV9 TGTGCCAGCAGCGTAGGGAGGGAGGCAGCGGGGGGCCTGGTCTTC CASSVGREAAGGLVF
TRBD1 NA TRBJ2-1 TRBV19 TGTGCCAGTAGTACCGGGACAGGGGGCAACAATGAGCAGTTCTTC CASSTGTGGNNEQFF
TRBD1 NA TRBJ1-2 TRBV7-6 TGTGCCAGCAGCTTAGCGACAGGGGGCAACTATGGCTACACCTTC CASSLATGGNYGYTF
TRBD1 NA TRBJ1-5 TRBV7-3 TGTGCCAGCAGCCAGGGGGTTGGTCAGCCCCAGCATTTT CASSQGVGQPQHF
TRBD1 NA TRBJ1-5 TRBV5-8 TGTGCCAGCAGCTTGGGACAGGGCAGTTTGCAGCCCCAGCATTTT CASSLGQGSLQPQHF
TRBD1 NA TRBJ2-3 TRBV2 TGTGCCAGCAGTGTCGACAGGGGACGCCCCGGCCGGGTTCCGCAGTATTTT CASSVDRGRPGRVPQYF
TRBD2 NA TRBJ2-1 TRBV28 TGTGCCAGCAGGCCGACGGGGAGGGCCTACAATGAGCAGTTCTTC CASRPTGRAYNEQFF
NA NA TRBJ1-5 TRBV21-1 TGTGCCAGCAGCAAAGATGGAGTAGGACCCCAGCATTTT CASSKDGVGPQHF
NA NA TRBJ2-5 TRBV7-2 TGTGCCAGCAGCTTAGGCCACCGGGAGACCCAGTACTTC CASSLGHRETQYF
TRBD2 NA TRBJ2-1 TRBV10-3 TGTGCCATCAGTGAGCCGGTAGCGGGGGGGCGTAGTGAGCAGTTCTTC CAISEPVAGGRSEQFF
NA NA TRBJ1-5 TRBV19 TGTGCCAGTAGTATAGTAGGCGGGCAGCCCCAGCATTTT CASSIVGGQPQHF
TRBD2 NA TRBJ2-5 TRBV24-1 TGTGCCACCAGTGATACCAGAGGACTAGCGCTGGGGGAGACCCAGTACTTC CATSDTRGLALGETQYF
NA NA TRBJ2-3 TRBV6-5 TGTGCCAGCACCCACACAGATACGCAGTATTTT CASTHTDTQYF
NA NA TRBJ2-3 TRBV3-1/TRBV3-2 TGTGCCAGCAGTCTAAGTCGGGCAGATACGCAGTATTTT CASSLSRADTQYF
TRBD1 NA TRBJ2-7 TRBV5-1 TGCGCCAGCAGCTTGGAAGGGACAGGGAAGGGCGAGCAGTACTTC CASSLEGTGKGEQYF
NA NA TRBJ2-7 TRBV9 TGTGCCAGCAGCCCACACTCGACTCGGGTTTTCAACGAGCAGTACTTC CASSPHSTRVFNEQYF
NA NA TRBJ2-5 TRBV28 TGTGCCAGCAGCACGGGAGCATTGGAGACCCAGTACTTC CASSTGALETQYF
NA NA TRBJ1-4 TRBV10-3 TGTGCCATCAGGGCCACAGGGTTTGATGAAAAACTGTTTTTT CAIRATGFDEKLFF
TRBD2 NA TRBJ2-4 TRBV11-3 TGTGCCAGCAGCCCGGGGGGTTCCAAAAACATTCAGTACTTC CASSPGGSKNIQYF
NA NA TRBJ2-7 TRBV6-5 TGTGCCAGCTCCAGGACAGCCTACTCCTACGAGCAGTACTTC CASSRTAYSYEQYF
TRBD2 NA TRBJ2-1 TRBV7-9 TGTGCCAGCAGCTTAGTAGGGACTAGCGGTAAGCAGTTCTTC CASSLVGTSGKQFF